One sample yielded the 22 T cell receptor beta chains listed below, sequenced in a study of blood T cell repertoires in COVID-19. Assay: immunoSEQ multiplex PCR; the TCRdb copy retains only in-frame clones and omits some. The table lists about 180,000 clones, about 88% of them singletons. Sequencing was performed on peripheral blood. These receptor sequences come from a woman in her 30s with active or convalescent COVID-19.

This clone was seen once. This rearrangement joins TRBV13 to TRBJ2-7; the D is unclear. Trimming removed 5 bases at V and 6 bases at J, with 8 bases between. CDR1 is PRHDT, CDR2 FYEKMQ, per germline (reference sequence). CDR3 length equals 11 residues. The CDR3: CASSASSEQYF. DNA of the CDR3: TGTGCCAGCAGCGCTTCTAGCGAGCAGTACTTC.

The rearrangement joins TRBV5-8 to TRBJ1-1, with 9 bases fitting TRBD1. Trimming took 1 base from V and 6 from J; bases not matched to a gene: 10. Germline loops: CDR1 SGHTS, CDR2 YDEGEE. The CDR3 sequence is 16 residues long. The CDR3 protein is CASSLTGGSFYPEAFF. CDR3 DNA sequence: TGTGCCAGCAGCTTGACAGGGGGCTCATTTTATCCTGAAGCTTTCTTT.

The rearrangement uses TRBV11-2 and TRBJ1-2, with D tentatively TRBD1 (5 bases). Trimming removed 4 bases from V and 5 bases from J, with 14 bases in between. Per the germline V gene, CDR1 is SGHAT and CDR2 is FQNNGV. This CDR3 is built from 14 residues. The CDR3, as DNA: TGTGCCAGCAGCTGGGGCAGAGGCGAATATGGCTACACCTTC. Protein sequence: CASSWGRGEYGYTF.

This sequence joins TRBV3-1 (or the pseudogene TRBV3-2) and TRBJ1-2, with D unresolved. The V gene lost 1 base and the J gene lost 11 bases, with 11 bases spanning the gap. The CDR3 is made up of 12 amino acids. Germline loops: CDR1 LGHDT, CDR2 YNNKEL (reference sequence). CDR3 protein: CASSQAEGWYTF. The CDR3 DNA is TGTGCCAGCAGCCAAGCAGAGGGCTGGTACACCTTC.

J is TRBJ1-6 and V is TRBV29-1; possibly TRBD1 for D (5 bases). Germline CDR1 SQVTM, CDR2 ANQGSEA. The CDR3 consists of 18 residues. V was shortened by 6 bases and J by 0 bases, with 21 bases between the two germline ends. The CDR3 sequence is CSVLPGTPRSSYNSPLHF. CDR3 in DNA: TGCAGCGTCCTGCCCGGGACTCCCCGGAGCTCCTATAATTCACCCCTCCACTTT.

This clone was counted a few times. The chain joins TRBV25-1 to TRBJ1-2; no reliable D call. Trimming took 1 base from V and 3 from J, leaving 12 bases between them. CDR1 and CDR2 (germline): MGHDK, SYGVNS. CDR3 length: 15 amino acids. CDR3 residues: CASSESGRTYYGYTF. CDR3 coding DNA: TGTGCCAGCAGTGAATCTGGACGGACTTACTATGGCTACACCTTC.

V and J are TRBV19 and TRBJ1-1; D is undetermined. The CDR3 covers 11 residues. Between the trimmed V and J ends, which lost 10 bases and 4 bases, there was a span of 10 bases. Per the germline V gene, CDR1 is LNHDA and CDR2 is SQIVND (reference sequence). The CDR3 DNA reads as TGTGCCATTTCGACGGGCACTGAAGCTTTCTTT. Translated: CAISTGTEAFF.

V is TRBV11-3 and J is TRBJ2-3, with 10 bases fitting TRBD2. Germline V lookup: CDR1 SGHNT, CDR2 YENEEA. The V segment lost 1 base and the J segment 3 bases; nucleotides outside the gene matches: 4. The CDR3 runs to 16 residues. The CDR3 loop reads CASSLVAGGSTDTQYF. CDR3 nucleotides: TGTGCCAGCAGCTTAGTAGCGGGGGGTAGTACAGATACGCAGTATTTT.

The chain combines TRBV15 with TRBJ2-1, with TRBD1 as a possible D gene (5 bases). The CDR3 has 16 residues. The V end lost 0 bases, the J end lost 1 base, and 10 bases lay between the germline ends. Germline V gene sequence: CDR1 LNHNV, CDR2 YYDKDF (reference sequence). The CDR3 spells CATSRDIQGSYNEQFF. The CDR3 bases are TGTGCCACCAGCAGAGATATCCAGGGTTCCTACAATGAGCAGTTCTTC.

This chain connects TRBV18 to TRBJ2-1, with D hard to call. The CDR3 loop spans 14 amino acids. Germline V CDR1 and CDR2: KGHSH, LQKENI. Trimming shortened V by 3 bases and J by 0 bases, and 6 bases separated the two germline ends. CDR3 region: CASSPSRSYNEQFF. The CDR3 bases are TGTGCCAGCTCACCGAGCCGCTCCTACAATGAGCAGTTCTTC. Looking up the rest from reference TRBV18 and TRBJ2-1 gives the full variable domain: NAGVMQNPRHLVRRRGQEARLRCSPMKGHSHVYWYRQLPEEGLKFMVYLQKENIIDESGMPKERFSAEFPKEGPSILRIQQVVRGDSAAYFCASSPSRSYNEQFFGPGTRLTVL.

CDR3 protein: CASSLIARTGDEQYF. The CDR3 DNA reads as TGTGCCAGCAGCTTAATTGCCCGGACAGGGGACGAGCAGTACTTC. The chain is built from TRBV7-6 and TRBJ2-7; 9 positions match TRBD1. The CDR3 consists of 15 residues. The V segment lost 2 bases and the J segment 5 bases; nucleotides outside the gene matches: 7. CDR1 and CDR2 (germline): SGHVS, FNYEAQ. The full variable domain, with the rest looked up from reference TRBV7-6 and TRBJ2-7, is GAGVSQSPRYKVTKRGQDVALRCDPISGHVSLYWYRQALGQGPEFLTYFNYEAQQDKSGLPNDRFSAERPEGSISTLTIQRTEQRDSAMYRCASSLIARTGDEQYFGPGTRLTVT.

This rearrangement joins TRBV5-1 to TRBJ1-6; D gene unclear. Germline loops: CDR1 SGHRS, CDR2 YFSETQ. CDR3 length: 16 amino acids. Between the trimmed V and J ends, which lost 0 bases and 0 bases, there was a span of 7 bases. The CDR3 coding sequence is TGCGCCAGCAGCTTGGGATCTAGCTCCTATAATTCACCCCTCCACTTT. Translated: CASSLGSSSYNSPLHF.

A single count supports this clone. CDR3 in DNA: TGTGCCAGCAGCTTGGCGGGGGGACGGGGCGGGGAGCTGTTTTTT. Translation: CASSLAGGRGGELFF. This chain uses TRBV5-4 with TRBJ2-2; TRBD2 matches at 7 bases. Germline V gives CDR1 SGHNT, CDR2 YYREEE (reference sequence). V gave up 0 bases and J gave up 7 bases; unmatched junction bases: 6. The CDR3 sequence is 15 residues long.

The chain links TRBV7-9 to TRBJ2-3, with TRBD2 identical over 7 bases. There are 14 residues in the CDR3. Per germline, CDR1 SEHNR and CDR2 FQNEAQ (reference sequence). Trimming at V came to 3 bases and at J to 2 bases, leaving 2 bases not matched to a gene. The CDR3 spells CASSFTSATDTQYF. In DNA form, the CDR3 reads TGTGCCAGCAGCTTCACTAGCGCCACAGATACGCAGTATTTT.

V and J are TRBV6-2 or TRBV6-3 and TRBJ2-7; 7 positions match TRBD2. V was clipped by 2 bases and J by 3 bases; unmatched bases: 10. The germline V gene has CDR1 MNHEY and CDR2 SVGEGT. This CDR3 contains 16 residues. The CDR3 nucleotides read TGTGCCAGCAGTTACGGGCTAGCGGAGACCAACTACGAGCAGTACTTC. Its translation is CASSYGLAETNYEQYF.

This chain connects TRBV7-9 to TRBJ1-2; D not certain. V lost 6 bases and J lost 7, with 15 bases in between. Germline CDR1 SEHNR, CDR2 FQNEAQ (reference sequence). The CDR3 has 13 residues. This CDR3 reads CASSFDPEGGYTF. The CDR3 DNA is TGTGCCAGCAGTTTTGACCCTGAGGGTGGCTACACCTTC.

About this clone: The same CDR3 arises from other DNA sequences in this sample as well. The J gene is TRBJ1-2, the V gene TRBV30, with D possibly matching TRBD1 (5 bases). Trimming shortened V by 0 bases and J by 4 bases, and 6 bases separated the two germline ends. CDR3 length: 12 amino acids. CDR1 is GTSNPN and CDR2 is SVGIG in the germline V gene (reference sequence). CDR3: CAWSVRGYGYTF. In DNA, the CDR3 is TGTGCCTGGAGTGTAAGGGGCTATGGCTACACCTTC. The full variable domain, completed using reference TRBV30 and TRBJ1-2, is SQTIHQWPATLVQPVGSPLSLECTVEGTSNPNLYWYRQAAGRGLQLLFYSVGIGQISSEVPQNLSASRPQDRQFILSSKKLLLSDSGFYLCAWSVRGYGYTFGSGTRLTVV.

Points on this clone: The DNA is left out, because the CDR3 cannot be placed on it with certainty; the CDR3 is given as TCRdb lists it. The V gene is TRBV21-1, the J gene TRBJ1-1; no check of the table's D call, TRBD1, against the DNA was made. TRBV21-1 is a recognized pseudogene. The CDR3 comprises 21 residues, both ends counted. The chain's CDR3 is CASSKVGQGTGEILMNTEAFF.

The J gene is TRBJ2-3, the V gene TRBV4-2; 7 bases are shared with TRBD2. CDR1 is LGHNA, CDR2 YNFKEQ, per germline. Trimming took 3 bases from V and 8 from J; bases not matched to a gene: 8. The CDR3 consists of 14 residues. CDR3 DNA: TGTGCCAGCAGCCAGGACCGGGGGAGGGGTACGCAGTATTTT. Its translation: CASSQDRGRGTQYF.

The chain couples TRBV18 to TRBJ1-1; tentatively, D is TRBD1 (6 bases). The V gene lost 2 bases and the J gene lost 3 bases, with 10 bases spanning the gap. The CDR3 contains 14 residues. Germline V gene sequence: CDR1 KGHSH, CDR2 LQKENI. The CDR3 spells CASSPTRGDTEAFF. The CDR3 DNA reads as TGTGCCAGCTCACCAACCAGGGGAGACACTGAAGCTTTCTTT.

The chain is built from TRBV5-5 and TRBJ1-4; D is undetermined. The CDR3 is 14 amino acids. The V end lost 2 bases, the J end lost 0 bases, and 5 bases lay between the germline ends. The germline gives CDR1 SGHKS, CDR2 YYEKEE (reference sequence). CDR3 sequence reads: CASSFRATNEKLFF. CDR3 sequence (DNA): TGTGCCAGCAGCTTCCGTGCAACTAATGAAAAACTGTTTTTT.

This chain uses TRBV5-6 with TRBJ2-7; maybe TRBD2 (5 bases). The CDR3 length is 16 residues. Germline CDR1 is SGHDT and CDR2 is YYEEEE. V was clipped by 3 bases and J by 6 bases, with 22 bases between them. CDR3 coding DNA: TGTGCCAGCAGCTCGGTCGGACGATCGGGGTTGGGCGAGCAGTACTTC. It encodes CASSSVGRSGLGEQYF.